A selection of T cell receptor beta chains follows, all from one sample in a study of Tregs in tolerant kidney transplant recipients. Generated by immunoSEQ multiplex PCR, the TCRdb table keeps only in-frame clones and is missing some. The table lists approximately 90,000 clones, roughly 93% of them singletons. The specimen was CD4+ T cells from blood (PBMCs), collected 12 months after the transplant. These receptors were obtained from a human patient who received a combined kidney and bone marrow transplant. Part of the T cells may come from the graft donor. Each CDR3 is given with its conserved first and last residue. The order of the fields is clone size, CDR3 length, V gene, J gene, D gene, CDR3 DNA, CDR3 protein. The D gene is left open where the match is weak. A row's size may be missing; if present it is once, few, many or a size class.

abundance: .; len: 17; v_gene: TRBV7-9; j_gene: TRBJ2-6; d_gene: .; CDR3nt: TGTGCCAGCAGCTTAGCGCTGGCAGGCCCTGGGGCCAACGTCCTGACTTTC; CDR3aa: CASSLALAGPGANVLTF
abundance: .; len: 15; v_gene: TRBV6-6; j_gene: TRBJ2-2; d_gene: TRBD1; CDR3nt: TGTGCCAGCAGTTACTCGGACAGGGTAGCCGGGGAGCTGTTTTTT; CDR3aa: CASSYSDRVAGELFF
abundance: .; len: 14; v_gene: TRBV11-2; j_gene: TRBJ2-2; d_gene: .; CDR3nt: TGTGCCAGCAGCTTCGGGACTCGGCCCGGGGAGCTGTTTTTT; CDR3aa: CASSFGTRPGELFF
abundance: .; len: 14; v_gene: TRBV28; j_gene: TRBJ1-4; d_gene: .; CDR3nt: TGTGCCAGCAGACAGGGCGGAACTAATGAAAAACTGTTTTTT; CDR3aa: CASRQGGTNEKLFF
abundance: .; len: 18; v_gene: TRBV7-9; j_gene: TRBJ1-4; d_gene: TRBD1; CDR3nt: TGTGCCAGCAGCGTACCGGCGGGACAGGGGGCGGCTAATGAAAAACTGTTTTTT; CDR3aa: CASSVPAGQGAANEKLFF
abundance: .; len: 14; v_gene: TRBV27; j_gene: TRBJ1-2; d_gene: .; CDR3nt: TGTGCCAGCAGTTTTAGGGGCGCCAACTATGGCTACACCTTC; CDR3aa: CASSFRGANYGYTF
abundance: .; len: 14; v_gene: TRBV27; j_gene: TRBJ1-3; d_gene: .; CDR3nt: TGTGCCAGCAGGTTACAGGGTTCTGGAAACACCATATATTTT; CDR3aa: CASRLQGSGNTIYF
abundance: .; len: 15; v_gene: TRBV21-1; j_gene: TRBJ1-1; d_gene: .; CDR3nt: TGTGCCAGCAGCAAAAAAGGGGGTGAGGACACTGAAGCTTTCTTT; CDR3aa: CASSKKGGEDTEAFF
abundance: .; len: 14; v_gene: TRBV7-9; j_gene: TRBJ1-3; d_gene: .; CDR3nt: TGTGCCAGCAGCTTGAGCGCGGCCGGAAACACCATATATTTT; CDR3aa: CASSLSAAGNTIYF
abundance: .; len: 12; v_gene: TRBV7-8; j_gene: TRBJ2-7; d_gene: .; CDR3nt: TGTGCCAGCAGCGGAGGGGTATACGAGCAGTACTTC; CDR3aa: CASSGGVYEQYF
abundance: .; len: 16; v_gene: TRBV15; j_gene: TRBJ1-2; d_gene: .; CDR3nt: TGTGCCACCAGCAGAAGCCAGGGGTCCCTTAACTATGGCTACACCTTC; CDR3aa: CATSRSQGSLNYGYTF
abundance: .; len: 14; v_gene: TRBV30; j_gene: TRBJ2-7; d_gene: TRBD1; CDR3nt: TGTGCCTGGAGCAAGACAGGGGGTCTCTACGAGCAGTACTTC; CDR3aa: CAWSKTGGLYEQYF
abundance: .; len: 14; v_gene: TRBV10-3; j_gene: TRBJ1-2; d_gene: .; CDR3nt: TGTGCCATCAGTGACAGGGGAAGGAACTATGGCTACACCTTC; CDR3aa: CAISDRGRNYGYTF
abundance: .; len: 16; v_gene: TRBV7-2; j_gene: TRBJ2-5; d_gene: TRBD2; CDR3nt: TGTGCCAGCAGCCCGGGGGGGGGCCAATATAGGGAGACCCAGTACTTC; CDR3aa: CASSPGGGQYRETQYF
abundance: .; len: 16; v_gene: TRBV7-2; j_gene: TRBJ2-4; d_gene: .; CDR3nt: TGTGCCAGCAGCTTAGCCTCGGGACTAGCCAAAAACATTCAGTACTTC; CDR3aa: CASSLASGLAKNIQYF
abundance: .; len: 15; v_gene: TRBV7-3; j_gene: TRBJ2-2; d_gene: TRBD2; CDR3nt: TGTGCCAGCAGTCCTAGCGGGGGAGGCACCGGGGAGCTGTTTTTT; CDR3aa: CASSPSGGGTGELFF
abundance: .; len: 15; v_gene: TRBV11-1; j_gene: TRBJ1-3; d_gene: TRBD1; CDR3nt: TGTGCCAGCAGCTTCAAGGGGGCGTCTGGAAACATCATATATTTT; CDR3aa: CASSFKGASGNIIYF
abundance: .; len: 15; v_gene: TRBV5-4; j_gene: TRBJ2-1; d_gene: .; CDR3nt: TGTGCCAGCAGCCCCTCAGGGGTCTCCTACAATGAGCAGTTCTTC; CDR3aa: CASSPSGVSYNEQFF
abundance: .; len: 14; v_gene: TRBV7-2; j_gene: TRBJ2-3; d_gene: TRBD1; CDR3nt: TGTGCCAGCAGCAGACAGGGGCCGGCAGATACGCAGTATTTT; CDR3aa: CASSRQGPADTQYF
abundance: .; len: 15; v_gene: TRBV19; j_gene: TRBJ2-7; d_gene: .; CDR3nt: TGTGCCAGTAGTATAACCAGGGACATCTCCTACGAGCAGTACTTC; CDR3aa: CASSITRDISYEQYF
abundance: once; len: 12; v_gene: TRBV5-1; j_gene: TRBJ1-2; d_gene: .; CDR3nt: TGCGCCAGCAGCTTGGCGGGGTATGGCTACACCTTC; CDR3aa: CASSLAGYGYTF
abundance: .; len: 12; v_gene: TRBV28; j_gene: TRBJ1-2; d_gene: .; CDR3nt: TGTGCCAGCAGCCGGGGTCTCTATGGCTACACCTTC; CDR3aa: CASSRGLYGYTF
abundance: .; len: 16; v_gene: TRBV9; j_gene: TRBJ2-3; d_gene: .; CDR3nt: TGTGCCAGCAGCGTAGGAGGTAGAGCTAGCACAGATACGCAGTATTTT; CDR3aa: CASSVGGRASTDTQYF
abundance: .; len: 14; v_gene: TRBV4-1; j_gene: TRBJ2-7; d_gene: TRBD2; CDR3nt: TGCGCCAGCAGCCGGGCCGGGGGGGTTAACGAGCAGTACTTC; CDR3aa: CASSRAGGVNEQYF
abundance: .; len: 18; v_gene: TRBV27; j_gene: TRBJ1-3; d_gene: TRBD1; CDR3nt: TGTGCCAGCAGTTTATGGGGGACAGGGCTCAGTTCTGGAAACACCATATATTTT; CDR3aa: CASSLWGTGLSSGNTIYF
abundance: .; len: 15; v_gene: TRBV29-1; j_gene: TRBJ1-1; d_gene: .; CDR3nt: TGCAGCGGATCCTGGGGGGACCTTATCGTAACTGAAGCTTTCTTT; CDR3aa: CSGSWGDLIVTEAFF
abundance: once; len: 14; v_gene: TRBV2; j_gene: TRBJ2-1; d_gene: TRBD1; CDR3nt: TGTGCCAGCAAGGGACAGGGGGCGCATAATGAGCAGTTCTTC; CDR3aa: CASKGQGAHNEQFF
abundance: .; len: 14; v_gene: TRBV7-8; j_gene: TRBJ2-7; d_gene: .; CDR3nt: TGTGCCAGCAGCTTAGTGACGGGGGCCTACGAGCAGTACTTC; CDR3aa: CASSLVTGAYEQYF
abundance: .; len: 14; v_gene: TRBV7-3; j_gene: TRBJ2-1; d_gene: TRBD2; CDR3nt: TGTGCCAGCAGCTTTAGCGGGATGGCGGATGAGCAGTTCTTC; CDR3aa: CASSFSGMADEQFF
abundance: .; len: 15; v_gene: TRBV19; j_gene: TRBJ2-7; d_gene: TRBD1; CDR3nt: TGTGCCAGTAGTATAATAAGGGGGCAGTCCTACGAGCAGTACTTC; CDR3aa: CASSIIRGQSYEQYF
abundance: .; len: 12; v_gene: TRBV30; j_gene: TRBJ2-7; d_gene: .; CDR3nt: TGTGCCTGGAGGGGGCCTCCCTACGAGCAGTACTTC; CDR3aa: CAWRGPPYEQYF
abundance: .; len: 15; v_gene: TRBV19; j_gene: TRBJ2-7; d_gene: .; CDR3nt: TGTGCCAGTAGTGTGATGACAGGTGAGAGGTACGAGCAGTACTTC; CDR3aa: CASSVMTGERYEQYF
abundance: .; len: 17; v_gene: TRBV4-3; j_gene: TRBJ2-5; d_gene: TRBD1; CDR3nt: TGCGCCAGCAGCCCTTCTTTTCACAGGGGGATTGGGGAGACCCAGTACTTC; CDR3aa: CASSPSFHRGIGETQYF
abundance: .; len: 14; v_gene: TRBV5-6; j_gene: TRBJ2-1; d_gene: .; CDR3nt: TGTGCCAGCAGCCCCCGACTAGGACTTTATGAGCAGTTCTTC; CDR3aa: CASSPRLGLYEQFF
abundance: .; len: 15; v_gene: TRBV7-3; j_gene: TRBJ1-4; d_gene: TRBD1; CDR3nt: TGTGCCAGCAGCTCGAGGGGGCTAACTAATGAAAAACTGTTTTTT; CDR3aa: CASSSRGLTNEKLFF
abundance: .; len: 15; v_gene: TRBV4-1; j_gene: TRBJ2-7; d_gene: TRBD2; CDR3nt: TGCGCCAGCAGCCTAGAACTAGCGGGGGGGTACGAGCAGTACTTC; CDR3aa: CASSLELAGGYEQYF
abundance: .; len: 17; v_gene: TRBV9; j_gene: TRBJ2-4; d_gene: TRBD2; CDR3nt: TGTGCCAGCAGCATGTCGGGAGGGGGATTCCCCAAAAACATTCAGTACTTC; CDR3aa: CASSMSGGGFPKNIQYF
abundance: .; len: 20; v_gene: TRBV7-3; j_gene: TRBJ2-7; d_gene: TRBD1; CDR3nt: TGTGCCAGCAGCCCGCCCTACTTGGGACAGGGAGGTAGCGACTCCTACGAGCAGTACTTC; CDR3aa: CASSPPYLGQGGSDSYEQYF
abundance: .; len: 16; v_gene: TRBV5-1; j_gene: TRBJ2-7; d_gene: TRBD1; CDR3nt: TGCGCCAGCAGCTTGGCGGTTGATCGACAGGGGGACCGGCAGTACTTC; CDR3aa: CASSLAVDRQGDRQYF
abundance: .; len: 17; v_gene: TRBV25-1; j_gene: TRBJ2-7; d_gene: TRBD2; CDR3nt: TGTGCCAGCAGTCCCCAAAGGCGGGAGCGGGAATCCCACGAGCAGTACTTC; CDR3aa: CASSPQRRERESHEQYF
abundance: .; len: 16; v_gene: TRBV11-3; j_gene: TRBJ2-2; d_gene: .; CDR3nt: TGTGCCAGCAGCGTCGATGGTGCCGGGTTCACCGGGGAGCTGTTTTTT; CDR3aa: CASSVDGAGFTGELFF